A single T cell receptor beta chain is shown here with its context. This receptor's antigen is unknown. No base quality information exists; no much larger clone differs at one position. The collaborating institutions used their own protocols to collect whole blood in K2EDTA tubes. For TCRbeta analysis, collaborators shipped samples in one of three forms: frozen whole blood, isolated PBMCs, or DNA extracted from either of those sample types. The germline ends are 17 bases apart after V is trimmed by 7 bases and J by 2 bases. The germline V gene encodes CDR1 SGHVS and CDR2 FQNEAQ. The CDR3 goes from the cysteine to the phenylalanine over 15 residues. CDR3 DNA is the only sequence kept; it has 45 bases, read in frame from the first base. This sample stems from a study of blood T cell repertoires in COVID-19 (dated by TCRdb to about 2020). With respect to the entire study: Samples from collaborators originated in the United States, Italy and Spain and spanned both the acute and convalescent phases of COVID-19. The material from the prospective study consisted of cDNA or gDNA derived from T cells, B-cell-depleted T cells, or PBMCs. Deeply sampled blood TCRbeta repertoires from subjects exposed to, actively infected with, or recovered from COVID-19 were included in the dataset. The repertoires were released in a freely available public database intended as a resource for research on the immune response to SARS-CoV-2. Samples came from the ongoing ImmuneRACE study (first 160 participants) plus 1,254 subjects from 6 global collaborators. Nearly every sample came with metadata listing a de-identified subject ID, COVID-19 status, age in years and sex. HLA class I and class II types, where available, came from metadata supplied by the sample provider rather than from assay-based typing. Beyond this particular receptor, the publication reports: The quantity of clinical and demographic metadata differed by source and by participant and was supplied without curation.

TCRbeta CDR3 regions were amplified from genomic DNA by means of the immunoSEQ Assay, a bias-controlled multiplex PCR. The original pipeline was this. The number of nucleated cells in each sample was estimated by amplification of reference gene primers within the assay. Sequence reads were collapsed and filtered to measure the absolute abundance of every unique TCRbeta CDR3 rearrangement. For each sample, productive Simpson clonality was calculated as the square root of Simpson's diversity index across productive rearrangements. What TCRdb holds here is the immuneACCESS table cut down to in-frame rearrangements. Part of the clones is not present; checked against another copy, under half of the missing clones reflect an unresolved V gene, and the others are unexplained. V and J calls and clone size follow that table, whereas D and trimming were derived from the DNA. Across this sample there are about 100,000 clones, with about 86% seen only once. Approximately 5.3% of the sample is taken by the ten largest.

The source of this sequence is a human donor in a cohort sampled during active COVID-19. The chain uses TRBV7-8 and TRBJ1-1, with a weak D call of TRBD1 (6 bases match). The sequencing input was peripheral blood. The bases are TGTGCCAGCACCAAGGGGGTCTCGAGTAACACTGAAGCTTTCTTT. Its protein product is CASTKGVSSNTEAFF.